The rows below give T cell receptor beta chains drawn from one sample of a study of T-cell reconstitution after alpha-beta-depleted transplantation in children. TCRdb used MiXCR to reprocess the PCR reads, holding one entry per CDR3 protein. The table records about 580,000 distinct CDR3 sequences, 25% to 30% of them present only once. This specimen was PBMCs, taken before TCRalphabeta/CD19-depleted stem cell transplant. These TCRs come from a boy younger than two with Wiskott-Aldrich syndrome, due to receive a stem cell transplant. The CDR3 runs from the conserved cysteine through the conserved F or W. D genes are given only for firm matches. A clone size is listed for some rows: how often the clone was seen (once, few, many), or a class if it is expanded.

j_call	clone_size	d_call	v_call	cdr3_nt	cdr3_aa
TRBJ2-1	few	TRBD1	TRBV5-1	TGCGCCAGCAGCCGAACGACAGGGGGGGACAATGAGCAGTTCTTC	CASSRTTGGDNEQFF
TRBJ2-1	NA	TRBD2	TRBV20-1	TGCAGTGCTAGGTGGCTAGCGGTGTCCTACAATGAGCAGTTCTTC	CSARWLAVSYNEQFF
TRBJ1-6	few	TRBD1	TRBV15	TGTGCCACCCAGACAGGGGAAAGAAATAATTCACCCCTCCACTTT	CATQTGERNNSPLHF
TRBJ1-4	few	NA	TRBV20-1	TGCAGTGCTAGTGGGAGAGCAACTAATGAAAAACTGTTTTTT	CSASGRATNEKLFF
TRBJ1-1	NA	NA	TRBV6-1	TGTGCCAGCAGACCTTCTCAGACAGTCCTGAACACTGAAGCTTTCTTT	CASRPSQTVLNTEAFF
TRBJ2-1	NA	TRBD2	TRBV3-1	TGTGCCAGCAGCCAACCTAGCGGGAGTGGTTTTAATGAGCAGTTCTTC	CASSQPSGSGFNEQFF
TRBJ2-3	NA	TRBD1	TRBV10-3	TGTGCCATCAGTGAGGGAACAGGGGGGAGCACAGATACGCAGTATTTT	CAISEGTGGSTDTQYF
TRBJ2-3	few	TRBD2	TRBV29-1	TGCAGCGTTGAGAGCGGGGCCACTGGGCAGTATTTT	CSVESGATGQYF
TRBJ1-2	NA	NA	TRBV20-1	TGCAGTGCTAGAGATTTTCGAAGATCCTATGGCTACACCTTC	CSARDFRRSYGYTF
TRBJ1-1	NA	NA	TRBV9	TGTGCCAGCAGCGTAGTTGGAGGGAACACTGAAGCTTTCTTT	CASSVVGGNTEAFF
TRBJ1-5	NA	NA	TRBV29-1	TGCAGCGTCGCCACAGGAGTTAATCAGCCCCAGCATTTT	CSVATGVNQPQHF
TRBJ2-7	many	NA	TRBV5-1	TGCGCCAGCAGCTCCTCCTACGAGCAGTACTTC	CASSSSYEQYF
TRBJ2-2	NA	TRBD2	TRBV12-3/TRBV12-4	TGTGCCAGCAGTTTCTACCCTAGCGGGAGAATGGGGGAGCTGTTTTTT	CASSFYPSGRMGELFF
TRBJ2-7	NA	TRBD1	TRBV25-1	TGTGCCAGCTCGTCATCGATGACAGGGCCCTACGAGCAGTACTTC	CASSSSMTGPYEQYF
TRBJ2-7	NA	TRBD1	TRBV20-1	TGCAGTGCTAGAGATCCAGGGGGCTACGAGCAGTACTTC	CSARDPGGYEQYF
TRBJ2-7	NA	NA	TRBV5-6	TGTGCCAGCAGAAGGACAGACTGCAGCTCCTACGAGCAGTACTTC	CASRRTDCSSYEQYF
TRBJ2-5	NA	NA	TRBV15	TGTGCCACCAGCAGAGATGAGGTCAGTCAAGAGACCCAGTACTTC	CATSRDEVSQETQYF
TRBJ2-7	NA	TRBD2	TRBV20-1	TGCAGTGCTAGGTCAGCGGGGAGCTCCTACGAGCAGTACTTC	CSARSAGSSYEQYF
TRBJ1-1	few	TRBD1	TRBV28	TGTGCCAGCAGTTTGATCCAGGGGGCGCGGGGCACTGAAGCTTTCTTT	CASSLIQGARGTEAFF
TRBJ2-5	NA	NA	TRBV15	TGTGCCACCAGCAGAGACGTCTCGGTGGTGCAAGAGACCCAGTACTTC	CATSRDVSVVQETQYF
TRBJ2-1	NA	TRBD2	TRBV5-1	TGCGCCAGCAGCTTGGACCCCACTAGCGGCGTATCCTACAATGAGCAGTTCTTC	CASSLDPTSGVSYNEQFF
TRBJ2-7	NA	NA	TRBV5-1	TGCGCCAGCAGCTTGGAAGTTTACGGCTACGAGCAGTACTTC	CASSLEVYGYEQYF
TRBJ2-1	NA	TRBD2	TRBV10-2	TGCGCCAGCAGTGTGGGTAGCGGGACTCTATACAATGAGCAGTTCTTC	CASSVGSGTLYNEQFF
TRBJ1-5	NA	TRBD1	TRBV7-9	TGTGCCAGCAGGGACAGGGGGCTCGTTCAGCCCCAGCATTTT	CASRDRGLVQPQHF
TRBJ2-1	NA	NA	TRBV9	TGTGCCAGCAGCGTAGTGCGACTAGTGTCATCCTACAATGAGCAGTTCTTC	CASSVVRLVSSYNEQFF
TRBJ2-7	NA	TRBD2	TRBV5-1	TGCGCCAGCAGCTTGGCCAGCGGGAGGGTTAGGTCCGAGCAGTACTTC	CASSLASGRVRSEQYF
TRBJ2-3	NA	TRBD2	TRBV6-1	TGTGCCTCCAGTCCGGGAGGGATAGCAGATACGCAGTATTTT	CASSPGGIADTQYF
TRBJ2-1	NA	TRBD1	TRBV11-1	TGTGCCAGCAGCGGACAGGGGGTCTTTTCATATGAGCAGTTCTTC	CASSGQGVFSYEQFF
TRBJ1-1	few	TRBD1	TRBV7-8	TGTGCCAGCAGCTTACAGACAGGGAGTCGCACTGAAGCTTTCTTT	CASSLQTGSRTEAFF
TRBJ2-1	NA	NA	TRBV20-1	TGCAGTGCTAGTGGGGGGATAAGCTCCTACAATGAGCAGTTCTTC	CSASGGISSYNEQFF
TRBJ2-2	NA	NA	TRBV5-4	TGTGCCAGCCCCAAGGACCCGGGGCCGAAGACCGGGGAGCTGTTTTTT	CASPKDPGPKTGELFF
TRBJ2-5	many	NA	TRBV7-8	TGTGCCAGCAGCTTAATACCAGGGAGGCAAGAGACCCAGTACTTC	CASSLIPGRQETQYF
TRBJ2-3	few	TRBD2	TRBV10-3	TGTGCCATCAGTAAAGGACTAGCGATAGATACGCAGTATTTT	CAISKGLAIDTQYF
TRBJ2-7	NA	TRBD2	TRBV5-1	TGCGCCAGCAGCTTGGAGGGGACTAGATACGAGCAGTACTTC	CASSLEGTRYEQYF
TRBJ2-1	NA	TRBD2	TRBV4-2	TGTGCCAGCAGCCAAGATGGGAGCGGGAGTAGGTACAATGAGCAGTTCTTC	CASSQDGSGSRYNEQFF
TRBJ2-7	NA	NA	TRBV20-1	TGCAGTGCTAGATACTCGGGGTATCTTGCCGAGCAGTACTTC	CSARYSGYLAEQYF
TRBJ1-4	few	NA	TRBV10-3	TGTGCCATCAGTGAAACGAGGGGGGGTAATGAAAAACTGTTTTTT	CAISETRGGNEKLFF
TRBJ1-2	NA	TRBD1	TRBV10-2	TGCGCCAGCAGTTCTGTTCAGGGGGCGAAGGGTTTCGACTATGGCTACACCTTC	CASSSVQGAKGFDYGYTF
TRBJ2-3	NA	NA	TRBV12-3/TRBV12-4	TGTGCCAGCAGCCCCACGGTCAATACGCAGTATTTT	CASSPTVNTQYF
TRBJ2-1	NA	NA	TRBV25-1	TGTGCCAGCAGGAAACAGGGAAAGGGTGGTAATGAGCAGTTCTTC	CASRKQGKGGNEQFF
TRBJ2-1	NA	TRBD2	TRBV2	TGTGCCAGCTATGCTGGGTCTAGCGGGAGTCTTATGAATGAGCAGTTCTTC	CASYAGSSGSLMNEQFF
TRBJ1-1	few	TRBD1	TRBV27	TGTGCCAGCAGTTTACAGGGGGAGGTGAACACTGAAGCTTTCTTT	CASSLQGEVNTEAFF
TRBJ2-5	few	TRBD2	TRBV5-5	TGTGCCAGCAGCTTGGGGACTAGCACCGAGACCCAGTACTTC	CASSLGTSTETQYF
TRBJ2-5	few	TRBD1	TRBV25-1	TGTGCCAGCAGTTTCTGGACAGGGACTTACCAAGAGACCCAGTACTTC	CASSFWTGTYQETQYF
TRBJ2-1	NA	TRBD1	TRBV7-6	TGTGCCAGCAGCTTATTATTACAGGGGGAGTACAATGAGCAGTTCTTC	CASSLLLQGEYNEQFF
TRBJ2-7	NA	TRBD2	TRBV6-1	TGTGCCAGCAGTGAAGCCCCGGGGGGTCTAGGGACTATATTTTACGAGCAGTACTTC	CASSEAPGGLGTIFYEQYF